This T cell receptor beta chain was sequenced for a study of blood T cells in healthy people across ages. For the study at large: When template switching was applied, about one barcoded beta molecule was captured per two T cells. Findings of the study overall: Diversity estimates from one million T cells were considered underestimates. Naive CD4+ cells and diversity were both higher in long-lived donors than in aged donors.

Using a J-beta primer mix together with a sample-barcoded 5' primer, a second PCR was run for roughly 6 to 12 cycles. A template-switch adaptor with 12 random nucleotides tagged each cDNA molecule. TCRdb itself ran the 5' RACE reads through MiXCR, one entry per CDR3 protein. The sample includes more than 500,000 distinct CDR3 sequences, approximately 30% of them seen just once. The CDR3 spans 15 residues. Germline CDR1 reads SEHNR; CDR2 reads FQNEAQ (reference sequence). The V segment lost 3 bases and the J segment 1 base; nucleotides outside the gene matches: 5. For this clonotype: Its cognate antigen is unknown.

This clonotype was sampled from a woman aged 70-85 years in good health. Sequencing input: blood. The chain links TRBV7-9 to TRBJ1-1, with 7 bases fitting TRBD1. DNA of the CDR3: TGTGCCAGCAGCTTCCCAGGGGGGCCGAACACTGAAGCTTTCTTT. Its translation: CASSFPGGPNTEAFF.